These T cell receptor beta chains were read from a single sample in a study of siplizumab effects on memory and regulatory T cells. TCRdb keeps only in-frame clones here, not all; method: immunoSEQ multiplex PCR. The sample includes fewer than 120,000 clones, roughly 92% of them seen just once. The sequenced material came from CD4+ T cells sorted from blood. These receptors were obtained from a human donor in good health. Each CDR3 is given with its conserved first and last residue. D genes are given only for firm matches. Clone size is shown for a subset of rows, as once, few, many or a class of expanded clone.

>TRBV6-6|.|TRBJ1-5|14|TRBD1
CASSPTGVNQPQHF
TGTGCCAGCAGCCCCACAGGGGTTAATCAGCCCCAGCATTTT
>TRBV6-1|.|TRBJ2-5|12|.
CASSEWAVTQYF
TGTGCCAGCAGTGAATGGGCAGTTACCCAGTACTTC
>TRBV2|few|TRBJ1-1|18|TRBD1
CASSGIRWEGAGNTEAFF
TGTGCCAGCAGTGGTATAAGATGGGAGGGGGCAGGAAACACTGAAGCTTTCTTT
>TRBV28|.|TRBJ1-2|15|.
CASITSQGGLYGYTF
TGTGCCAGCATCACTTCCCAGGGCGGCCTCTATGGCTACACCTTC
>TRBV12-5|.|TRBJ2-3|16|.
CASGLVLRADTDTQYF
TGTGCTAGTGGTTTGGTCTTGCGGGCGGACACAGATACGCAGTATTTT
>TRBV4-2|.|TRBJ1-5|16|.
CASSQASQISNQPQHF
TGTGCCAGCAGCCAAGCTAGCCAGATAAGCAATCAGCCCCAGCATTTT
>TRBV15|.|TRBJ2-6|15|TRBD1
CATRDRGLGANVLTF
TGTGCCACCCGGGACAGGGGACTTGGGGCCAACGTCCTGACTTTC
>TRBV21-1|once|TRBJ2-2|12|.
CASRPGHGELFF
TGTGCCAGCAGACCCGGGCACGGGGAGCTGTTTTTT
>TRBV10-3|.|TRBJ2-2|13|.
CAISEWITGELFF
TGTGCCATCAGTGAGTGGATTACCGGGGAGCTGTTTTTT
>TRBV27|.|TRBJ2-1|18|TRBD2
CASSSTPSRLAVSNEQFF
TGTGCCAGCAGTTCCACCCCATCCCGACTAGCGGTTAGCAATGAGCAGTTCTTC
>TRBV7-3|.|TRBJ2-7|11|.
CASSLYTGWYF
TGTGCCAGCAGCTTATATACAGGGTGGTACTTC
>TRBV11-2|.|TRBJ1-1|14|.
CASSLDRRSTEAFF
TGTGCCAGCAGCTTAGATAGACGGAGCACTGAAGCTTTCTTT
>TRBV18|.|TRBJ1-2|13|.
CASSTDRNYGYTF
TGTGCCAGCTCAACGGACAGAAACTATGGCTACACCTTC
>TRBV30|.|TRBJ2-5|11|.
CAWIGGETQYF
TGTGCCTGGATAGGCGGAGAGACCCAGTACTTC
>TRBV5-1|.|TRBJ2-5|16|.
CASSLALGEIQETQYF
TGCGCCAGCAGCTTGGCCCTTGGGGAGATCCAAGAGACCCAGTACTTC
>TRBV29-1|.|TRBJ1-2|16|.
CSVENRRSSPNYGYTF
TGCAGCGTTGAAAATAGACGCAGCAGTCCTAACTATGGCTACACCTTC
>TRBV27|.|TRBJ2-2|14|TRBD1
CASTRQGLAGELFF
TGTGCCAGCACCAGACAGGGGCTCGCCGGGGAGCTGTTTTTT
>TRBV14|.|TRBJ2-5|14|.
CASSRYRDQETQYF
TGTGCCAGCAGCCGCTACAGGGACCAAGAGACCCAGTACTTC
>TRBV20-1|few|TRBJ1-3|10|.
CSAALDTIYF
TGCAGTGCTGCCTTGGACACCATATATTTT
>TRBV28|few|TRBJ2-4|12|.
CASSKAKNIQYF
TGTGCCAGCAGTAAAGCCAAAAACATTCAGTACTTC
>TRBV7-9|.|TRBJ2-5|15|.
CASSLRNTVEETQYF
TGTGCCAGCAGCTTGCGGAATACCGTAGAAGAGACCCAGTACTTC
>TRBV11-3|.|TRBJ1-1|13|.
CASSLNPGYEAFF
TGTGCCAGCAGCTTAAATCCCGGCTATGAAGCTTTCTTT
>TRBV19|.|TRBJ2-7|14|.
CASSIDQRGGEQYF
TGTGCCAGTAGTATAGATCAAAGAGGGGGCGAGCAGTACTTC
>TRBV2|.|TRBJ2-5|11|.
CASSLEIRKYF
TGTGCCAGCAGTCTGGAAATAAGGAAGTACTTC
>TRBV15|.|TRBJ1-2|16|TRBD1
CATSRGEGTANYGYTF
TGTGCCACCAGCAGAGGTGAGGGGACAGCCAACTATGGCTACACCTTC
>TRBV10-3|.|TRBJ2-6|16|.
CAIWDIPSSGANVLTF
TGTGCCATCTGGGACATACCCAGCTCTGGGGCCAACGTCCTGACTTTC
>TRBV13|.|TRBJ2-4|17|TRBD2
CASSLRRLAGAKNIQYF
TGTGCCAGCAGCTTACGGAGACTAGCGGGGGCCAAAAACATTCAGTACTTC
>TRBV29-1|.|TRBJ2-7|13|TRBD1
CSVGGQDWYEQYF
TGCAGCGTTGGCGGACAGGATTGGTACGAGCAGTACTTC
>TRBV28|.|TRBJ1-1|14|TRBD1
CASSTQGANTEAFF
TGTGCCAGCAGCACTCAGGGGGCGAACACTGAAGCTTTCTTT
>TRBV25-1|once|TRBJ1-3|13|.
CASSESAGNTIYF
TGTGCCAGCAGTGAATCGGCTGGAAACACCATATATTTT
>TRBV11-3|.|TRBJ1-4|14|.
CASSLDSSSGKLFF
TGTGCCAGCAGCTTAGACAGTAGCTCCGGAAAACTGTTTTTT
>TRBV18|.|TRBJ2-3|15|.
CASSPPPQVPDTQYF
TGTGCCAGCTCACCACCTCCCCAGGTCCCAGATACGCAGTATTTT
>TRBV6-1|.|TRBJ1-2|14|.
CAISERRDDYGYTF
TGTGCCATCAGTGAACGTCGGGATGACTATGGCTACACCTTC
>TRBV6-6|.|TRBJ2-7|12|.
CASSREFNEQYF
TGTGCCAGCAGCAGGGAATTCAACGAGCAGTACTTC
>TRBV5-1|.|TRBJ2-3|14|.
CASSLGGDTDTQYF
TGCGCCAGCAGCTTGGGGGGGGACACAGATACGCAGTATTTT
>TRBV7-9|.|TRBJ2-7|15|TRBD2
CASSPYSGGYDEQYF
TGTGCCAGCAGCCCGTATAGCGGGGGGTACGACGAGCAGTACTTC
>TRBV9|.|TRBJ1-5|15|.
CASSSGDTSNQPQHF
TGTGCCAGCAGCTCCGGGGACACCTCCAATCAGCCCCAGCATTTT
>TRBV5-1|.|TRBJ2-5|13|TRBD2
CASSRTSQETQYF
TGCGCCAGCAGCCGGACTAGCCAAGAGACCCAGTACTTC
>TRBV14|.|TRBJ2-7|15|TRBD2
CASTSLAGVPYEQYF
TGTGCCAGCACTTCACTAGCGGGAGTCCCCTACGAGCAGTACTTC
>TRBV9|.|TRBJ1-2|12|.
CASSEYRAGYTF
TGTGCCAGCAGCGAATACAGGGCCGGCTACACCTTC
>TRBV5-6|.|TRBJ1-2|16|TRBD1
CASSLFGTGQYYGYTF
TGTGCCAGCAGCTTGTTCGGGACAGGGCAATACTATGGCTACACCTTC
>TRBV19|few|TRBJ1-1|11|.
CASSRQTEAFF
TGTGCCAGTAGTAGACAAACAGAAGCTTTCTTT
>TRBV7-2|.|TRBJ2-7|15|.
CASSLAAGRSYEQYF
TGTGCCAGCAGCTTAGCTGCAGGGAGGTCCTACGAGCAGTACTTC
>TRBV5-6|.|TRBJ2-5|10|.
CASSGETQYF
TGTGCCAGCAGTGGCGAGACCCAGTACTTC
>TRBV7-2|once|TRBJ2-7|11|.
CASSLDYEQYF
TGTGCCAGCAGCTTAGACTACGAGCAGTACTTC
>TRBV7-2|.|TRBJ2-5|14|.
CASSFSHGQETQYF
TGTGCCAGCAGCTTCTCGCACGGGCAAGAGACCCAGTACTTC
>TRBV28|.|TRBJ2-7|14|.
CASQQAGSVDEQYF
TGTGCCAGTCAGCAGGCGGGAAGCGTAGACGAGCAGTACTTC
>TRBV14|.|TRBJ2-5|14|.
CASSHSRTQETQYF
TGTGCCAGCAGCCATAGTAGGACACAAGAGACCCAGTACTTC
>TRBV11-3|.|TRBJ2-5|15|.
CASSLGWTDQETQYF
TGTGCCAGCAGCTTAGGGTGGACAGATCAAGAGACCCAGTACTTC
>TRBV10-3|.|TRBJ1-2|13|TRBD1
CAISENRGLGYTF
TGTGCCATCAGTGAAAACAGGGGGCTTGGCTACACCTTC